This T cell receptor beta chain was identified in a study of glioma-infiltrating T cells after dendritic cell vaccination. The V gene end was trimmed by 5 bases and the J gene end by 5 bases; junction bases not matched to a gene: 11. CDR3 length: 15 residues. Germline-derived CDR1 and CDR2 are LNHDA and SQIVND (reference sequence). Produced via immunoSEQ multiplex PCR; TCRdb's table is partial and in-frame only. The sample has under 40,000 clones, 90% seen once. This sequence was found in a human donor with glioblastoma. The chain carries TRBV19 and TRBJ2-7, with 8 nucleotides matching TRBD1. Sequenced material: blood, taken before dendritic cell vaccination. CDR3 coding DNA: TGTGCCAGTAGTGGCAGGTCAGGGGGCCACGACGAGCAGTACTTC. Translating it yields CASSGRSGGHDEQYF.